This T cell receptor (beta chain) derives from a study of T cell changes during pregnancy in multiple sclerosis. The CDR3 length is 18 residues. Germline trimming cut 6 bases from V and 5 bases from J; bases unmatched to any gene: 17. CDR1 is ENHRY, CDR2 SYGVKD, per germline. TCRdb keeps only in-frame clones here, not all; method: immunoSEQ multiplex PCR. The sample includes about 110,000 clones, roughly 89% seen only once; the top ten take around 1.6%. The specimen comprised peripheral blood, sampled before pregnancy. The source of this sequence is a female donor with multiple sclerosis, enrolled in a pregnancy study. The V and J genes are TRBV10-3 and TRBJ2-1; TRBD1 matches 9 bases. The CDR3 here is CAISGGVMDRGLDNEQFF. The CDR3 DNA reads TGTGCCATCAGCGGTGGGGTCATGGACAGGGGACTCGACAATGAGCAGTTCTTC.